This TCR beta chain stems from a study of PD-1 blockade in mismatch repair-deficient tumors. Across the study: Patients had about eleven mismatch repair-deficient cancer types and were previously treated and progressing.

PCR or immunohistochemistry showed mismatch repair deficiency in every enrolled patient. Study-level findings and limits: Tumor-resident clones, often absent from pretreatment blood, expanded after pembrolizumab and then contracted.

To note about this clone: Antigen specificity is unknown.

Method: immunoSEQ multiplex PCR; TCRdb's copy keeps in-frame clones and lacks some. The sample holds more than 90,000 clones, approximately 80% seen once. This receptor was identified in an adult with mismatch repair-deficient cancer. Here the sequenced sample was peripheral blood, taken 60 to 65 weeks after starting pembrolizumab.

CDR3 residues: CAWSRGLAGDGIMAVYEQYF. The CDR3 DNA sequence: TGTGCCTGGAGTAGGGGACTAGCGGGAGATGGGATAATGGCGGTCTACGAGCAGTACTTC. The chain employs TRBV30 and TRBJ2-7; 14 bases match TRBD2. Germline V CDR1 and CDR2: GTSNPN, SVGIG (reference sequence). This CDR3 comprises 20 residues. V gave up 2 bases and J gave up 3 bases; unmatched junction bases: 18.